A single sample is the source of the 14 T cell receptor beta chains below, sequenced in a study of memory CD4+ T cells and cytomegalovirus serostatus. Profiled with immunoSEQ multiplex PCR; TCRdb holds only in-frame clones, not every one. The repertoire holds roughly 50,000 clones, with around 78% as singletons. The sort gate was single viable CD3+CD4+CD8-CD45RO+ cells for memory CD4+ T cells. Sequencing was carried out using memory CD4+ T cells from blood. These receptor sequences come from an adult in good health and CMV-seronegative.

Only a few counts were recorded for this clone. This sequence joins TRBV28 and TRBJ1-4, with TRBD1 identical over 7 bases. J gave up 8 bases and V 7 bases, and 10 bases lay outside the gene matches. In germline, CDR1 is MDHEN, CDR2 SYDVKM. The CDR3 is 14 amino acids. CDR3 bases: TGTGCCAGCACCCTTAGACAGGGTGTGGAAAAACTGTTTTTT. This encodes CASTLRQGVEKLFF.

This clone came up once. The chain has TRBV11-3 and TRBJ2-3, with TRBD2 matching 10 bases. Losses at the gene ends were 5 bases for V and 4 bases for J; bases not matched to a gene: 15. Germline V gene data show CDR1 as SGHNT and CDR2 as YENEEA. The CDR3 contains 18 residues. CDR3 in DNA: TGTGCCAGCAGCCCGCAATGGCCAGCGGGGGGGCAGCCAGATACGCAGTATTTT. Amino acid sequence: CASSPQWPAGGQPDTQYF. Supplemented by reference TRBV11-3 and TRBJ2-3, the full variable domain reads EAGVVQSPRYKIIEKKQPVAFWCNPISGHNTLYWYLQNLGQGPELLIRYENEEAVDDSQLPKDRFSAERLKGVDSTLKIQPAELGDSAVYLCASSPQWPAGGQPDTQYFGPGTRLTVL.

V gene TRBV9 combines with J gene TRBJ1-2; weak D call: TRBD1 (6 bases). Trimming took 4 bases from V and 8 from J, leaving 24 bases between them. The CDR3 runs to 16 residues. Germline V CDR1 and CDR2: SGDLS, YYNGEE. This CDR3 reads CASSLINSGAGSGYTF. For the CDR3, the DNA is TGTGCCAGCAGCCTTATCAATTCAGGGGCCGGTAGCGGCTACACCTTC.

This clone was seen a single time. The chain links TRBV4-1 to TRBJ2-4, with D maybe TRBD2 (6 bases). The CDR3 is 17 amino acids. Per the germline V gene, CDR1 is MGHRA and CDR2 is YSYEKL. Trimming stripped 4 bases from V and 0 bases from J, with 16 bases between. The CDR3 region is CASSPGRLDLAKNIQYF. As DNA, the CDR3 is TGCGCCAGCAGCCCAGGGAGACTAGACCTAGCCAAAAACATTCAGTACTTC.

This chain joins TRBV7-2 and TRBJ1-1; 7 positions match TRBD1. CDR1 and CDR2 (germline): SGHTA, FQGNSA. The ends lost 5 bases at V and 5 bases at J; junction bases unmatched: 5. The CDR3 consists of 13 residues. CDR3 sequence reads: CASSRGQSTEAFF. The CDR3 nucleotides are TGTGCCAGCAGCCGGGGACAGAGTACTGAAGCTTTCTTT.

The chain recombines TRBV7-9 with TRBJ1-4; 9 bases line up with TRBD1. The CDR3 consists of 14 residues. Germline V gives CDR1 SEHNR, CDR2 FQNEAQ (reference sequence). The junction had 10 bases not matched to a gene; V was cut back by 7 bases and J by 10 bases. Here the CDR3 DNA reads TGTGCCAGCACCCTACAGGGGGCGCGTGGAAAACTGTTTTTT. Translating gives CASTLQGARGKLFF. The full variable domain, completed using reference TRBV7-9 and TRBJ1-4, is DTGVSQNPRHKITKRGQNVTFRCDPISEHNRLYWYRQTLGQGPEFLTYFQNEAQLEKSRLLSDRFSAERPKGSFSTLEIQRTEQGDSAMYLCASTLQGARGKLFFGSGTQLSVL.

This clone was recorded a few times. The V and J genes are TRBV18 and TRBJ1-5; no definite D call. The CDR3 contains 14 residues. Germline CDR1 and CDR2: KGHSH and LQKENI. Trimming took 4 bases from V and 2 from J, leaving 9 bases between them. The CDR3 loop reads CASSRDARNQPQHF. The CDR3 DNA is TGTGCCAGCTCACGCGATGCTCGCAATCAGCCCCAGCATTTT.

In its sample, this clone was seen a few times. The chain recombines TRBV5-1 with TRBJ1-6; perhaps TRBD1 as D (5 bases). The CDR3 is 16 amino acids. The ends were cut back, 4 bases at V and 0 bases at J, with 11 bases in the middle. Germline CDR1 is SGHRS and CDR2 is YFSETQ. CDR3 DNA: TGCGCCAGCAGCGGAGACAGCGGCTCCTATAATTCACCCCTCCACTTT. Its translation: CASSGDSGSYNSPLHF.

The CDR3 sequence: CASSYGDVGNTIYF. CDR3 nucleotide sequence: TGTGCCAGCAGTTACGGGGACGTGGGAAACACCATATATTTT. The chain couples TRBV6-5 to TRBJ1-3; a weak D match, TRBD1 (5 bases). Per germline, CDR1 MNHEY and CDR2 SVGAGI. V lost 2 bases to trimming and J lost 4 bases, with 9 bases between them. This CDR3 has 14 amino acids.

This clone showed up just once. CDR3 region: CASSFKTGDITEAFF. In nucleotides, the CDR3 is TGCGCCAGCAGCTTCAAAACTGGAGATATTACTGAAGCTTTCTTT. The gene calls are TRBV5-1 and TRBJ1-1; D gene ambiguous. The ends were cut back, 2 bases at V and 5 bases at J, with 16 bases in the middle. Germline V lookup: CDR1 SGHRS, CDR2 YFSETQ. This CDR3 has 15 residues.

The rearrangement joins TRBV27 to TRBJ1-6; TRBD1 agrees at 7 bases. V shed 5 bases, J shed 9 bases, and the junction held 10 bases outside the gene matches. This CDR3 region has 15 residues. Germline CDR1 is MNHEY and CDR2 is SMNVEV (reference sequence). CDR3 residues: CASSPDRARFSPLHF. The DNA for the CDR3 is TGTGCCAGCAGTCCCGACAGGGCGCGGTTTTCACCCCTCCACTTT.

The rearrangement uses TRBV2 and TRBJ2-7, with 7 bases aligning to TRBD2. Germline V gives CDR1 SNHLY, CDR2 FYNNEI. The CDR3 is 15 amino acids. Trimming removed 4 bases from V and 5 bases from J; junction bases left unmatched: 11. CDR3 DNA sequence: TGTGCCAGCAGTGGTTCAAATACCGGGGGGAACGAGCAGTACTTC. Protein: CASSGSNTGGNEQYF.

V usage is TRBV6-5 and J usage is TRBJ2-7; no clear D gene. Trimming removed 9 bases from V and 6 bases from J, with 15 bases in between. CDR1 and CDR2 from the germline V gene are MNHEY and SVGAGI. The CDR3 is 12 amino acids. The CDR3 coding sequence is TGTGCCAGTTCTTCGACGGTCAGCGAGCAGTACTTC. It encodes CASSSTVSEQYF.

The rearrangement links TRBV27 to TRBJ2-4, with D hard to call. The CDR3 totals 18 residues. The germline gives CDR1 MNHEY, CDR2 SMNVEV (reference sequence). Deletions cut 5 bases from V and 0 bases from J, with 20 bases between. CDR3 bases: TGTGCCAGCAGTCCGAGAATGGACGGTTTTTTAGCCAAAAACATTCAGTACTTC. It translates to CASSPRMDGFLAKNIQYF.